This T cell receptor (beta chain) was observed in a study of control samples from healthy donors and cancer patients. This table comes from immunoSEQ multiplex PCR, and its TCRdb copy is limited to in-frame clones, with some not included. The data show some 74,000 clones, with around nine tenths seen just once and more than 5.5% held by the top ten. This clone came up once. This clonotype was obtained from a woman aged 45 to 65 in good health. Sequencing was carried out using blood.

The CDR3 region is CASSLALTGQGYTF. The CDR3, as DNA: TGTGCCAGCAGCTTGGCCCTGACAGGGCAAGGCTACACCTTC. The gene calls are TRBV5-5 and TRBJ1-2; 7 bases line up with TRBD1. The V segment lost 0 bases and the J segment 8 bases; nucleotides outside the gene matches: 7. This CDR3 region has 14 residues. The V gene's germline CDR1 is SGHKS and CDR2 YYEKEE (reference sequence).